A single TCR beta chain is shown here with its context. The data derive from a study of blood T cell repertoires in COVID-19. Study-wide background: Sites in the United States, Italy and Spain provided acute and convalescent COVID-19 samples. PBMCs, B-cell-depleted T cells, or T cells were the source of the cDNA or gDNA that made up the material.

The CDR3 runs 14 residues. V was shortened by 7 bases and J by 4 bases, with 16 bases between the two germline ends. Germline V CDR1 and CDR2: MNHEY, SVGAGI. Original data processing: Estimation of nucleated cell counts relied on the amplification of reference gene primers. The method was immunoSEQ multiplex PCR; TCRdb's version includes in-frame clones alone and lacks a portion of them. The DNA gave D and trimming, while V, J and clone size come from that table. Of around 50,000 clones detected, 75% to 95% appear once; the ten largest clones hold approximately 5%. The sequence came from a man aged 65-85 years with acute or convalescent COVID-19. This chain uses TRBV6-5 with TRBJ1-2; tentative D call: TRBD1 (6 bases). The sample consisted of peripheral blood. This CDR3 is CASTSGQGSYGYTF. As DNA, the CDR3 is TGTGCCAGCACCTCCGGGCAGGGGAGCTATGGCTACACCTTC.